This paragraph reports one TCR beta chain. No antigen is known for it. Libraries were prepared by immunoSEQ multiplex PCR; TCRdb keeps only in-frame clonotypes and omits some of them. The data hold some 14,000 clones, with more than 75% observed a single time. The data derive from a study of PD-1 blockade in classical Hodgkin lymphoma. Turning to the study itself: Patients in the cohort were put on intravenous nivolumab, 3 mg/kg every 2 weeks. Study results and caveats: Reports indicated that newly diagnosed patients had lower baseline TCR diversity than healthy donors did. Excluded were patients who started nivolumab under 1 year after ASCT, a group that had lower diversity. Complete responders had baseline diversity similar to newly diagnosed patients.

Each patient experienced a relapse that followed autologous stem cell transplantation, and brentuximab vedotin exposure varied. Unmatched junction bases numbered 6, after V lost 3 bases and J lost 4 bases. Germline V gives CDR1 ENHRY, CDR2 SYGVKD. This CDR3 contains 15 residues. The sample was peripheral blood mononuclear cells (PBMCs), taken at baseline. The sequence derives from a human donor with classical Hodgkin lymphoma. This chain connects TRBV10-3 to TRBJ1-5; 7 bases fit TRBD1. CDR3 amino acids: CAISDSGGRNQPQHF. CDR3 bases: TGTGCCATCAGTGACTCAGGGGGTCGAAATCAGCCCCAGCATTTT.